The 21 T cell receptor beta chains listed next were all sequenced from one sample in a study of beta chain features in type 1 diabetes. Isolated RNA was reverse transcribed in full, so expressed TCRB transcripts were sequenced. Using immunoSEQ multiplex PCR, the repertoire was profiled, and TCRdb retains in-frame clones only, with some absent. The sample carries hundreds of thousands of clones, roughly 16% recorded once. Input material: naive CD4+ T cells from blood. These receptors originate from a man between 18 and 35 years old in good health.

This clone turned up a few times. This rearrangement joins TRBV9 to TRBJ1-1; no clear D. This CDR3 is built from 14 residues. CDR1 is SGDLS, CDR2 YYNGEE, per germline. Trimming removed 3 bases from V and 8 bases from J, with 17 bases in between. CDR3 protein: CASSDITGPQEAFF. The DNA for the CDR3 is TGTGCCAGCAGCGATATAACCGGTCCACAAGAAGCTTTCTTT.

This clone was seen a few times. This CDR3 is also generated by other DNA sequences in the sample. The rearrangement joins TRBV19 to TRBJ1-5; 7 bases are a match to TRBD1. Losses at the gene ends were 6 bases for V and 4 bases for J; bases not matched to a gene: 9. The CDR3 covers 15 residues. CDR1 LNHDA and CDR2 SQIVND come from the germline V gene (reference sequence). The CDR3 region is CASRRQGASNQPQHF. For the CDR3, the DNA is TGTGCCAGTAGGAGACAGGGAGCCTCTAATCAGCCCCAGCATTTT.

CDR3 nucleotides: TGTGCCAGCAGCCAAGAGGCAGTCATCCGGTACACAGATACGCAGTATTTT. It translates to CASSQEAVIRYTDTQYF. The rearrangement uses TRBV4-2 and TRBJ2-3; D is undetermined. This CDR3 is built from 17 residues. Germline CDR1 is LGHNA and CDR2 is YNFKEQ. Deletions cut 0 bases from V and 2 bases from J, with 15 bases between.

This rearrangement joins TRBV28 to TRBJ2-7; the D gene is possibly TRBD1 (5 bases). The V end was cut by 4 bases, the J end by 9 bases, with 22 bases between. The length of the CDR3 is 15 residues. Germline assignment: CDR1 MDHEN and CDR2 SYDVKM. CDR3 in DNA: TGTGCCAGCAGTTCAACCGCCAGGGCGCTCGGCGGGCAGTACTTC. This encodes CASSSTARALGGQYF.

The chain couples TRBV13 to TRBJ2-7, with TRBD1 identical over 10 bases. V was clipped by 0 bases and J by 2 bases; unmatched bases: 10. The CDR3 extends over 18 amino acids. The germline V gene encodes CDR1 PRHDT and CDR2 FYEKMQ (reference sequence). CDR3 nucleotide sequence: TGTGCCAGCAGCTTAGGCCTTTTGACAGGGGGCTTTCCCTACGAGCAGTACTTC. Residues: CASSLGLLTGGFPYEQYF.

This clone was counted a single time. The J gene is TRBJ2-5, the V gene TRBV19, with D perhaps TRBD1 (6 bases). The CDR3 runs 14 residues. Trimming cost V 3 bases and J 3 bases, with 11 bases left between them. Per germline, CDR1 LNHDA and CDR2 SQIVND (reference sequence). The CDR3 spells CASSIRGSEETQYF. CDR3 nucleotides: TGTGCCAGTAGTATCAGGGGCTCGGAAGAGACCCAGTACTTC.

The table lists this clone with a few counts. The chain has TRBV7-9 and TRBJ1-6; D is possibly TRBD1 (6 bases). Trimming took 5 bases from V and 10 from J, leaving 18 bases between them. The CDR3 has 15 amino acids. Germline assignment: CDR1 SEHNR and CDR2 FQNEAQ (reference sequence). CDR3 residues: CASSTTGLFGSPLHF. The CDR3 DNA is TGTGCCAGCAGCACGACAGGTCTTTTTGGGTCACCCCTCCACTTT.

This clone was seen a handful of times. The chain couples TRBV5-1 to TRBJ2-3; 8 bases are shared with TRBD2. V shed 4 bases, J shed 2 bases, and the junction held 3 bases outside the gene matches. CDR1 is SGHRS, CDR2 YFSETQ, per germline. This CDR3 region has 14 residues. The CDR3 coding sequence is TGCGCCAGCAGCAGCGGGAGTTACACAGATACGCAGTATTTT. This sequence encodes CASSSGSYTDTQYF.

J is TRBJ2-7 and V is TRBV28; D ambiguous. Trimming cost V 7 bases and J 0 bases, with 13 bases left between them. CDR1 is MDHEN and CDR2 is SYDVKM in the germline V gene. This CDR3 is built from 14 residues. In nucleotides, the CDR3 is TGTGCCAGCATGGGTGGGCAGATCTCCTACGAGCAGTACTTC. It codes for CASMGGQISYEQYF.

This sequence joins TRBV4-2 and TRBJ1-1; the D is unclear. The CDR3 runs to 14 residues. The germline V gene encodes CDR1 LGHNA and CDR2 YNFKEQ. V lost 1 base and J 4 bases, leaving 10 bases between the germline ends. CDR3 protein: CASSQGGRSTEAFF. The CDR3 bases are TGTGCCAGCAGCCAAGGAGGGCGGAGCACTGAAGCTTTCTTT.

This clone was counted between two and nine times. V is TRBV9 and J is TRBJ2-7, with D perhaps matching TRBD1 or TRBD2 (5 bases each). The CDR3 extends over 15 amino acids. Trimming took 3 bases from V and 1 from J, leaving 14 bases between them. Germline CDR1 reads SGDLS; CDR2 reads YYNGEE. The CDR3 coding sequence is TGTGCCAGCAGCGCTGGGGGAGTGAGGTCCTACGAGCAGTACTTC. This sequence encodes CASSAGGVRSYEQYF.

This sequence joins TRBV10-3 and TRBJ2-7, with D tentatively TRBD2 (5 bases). Germline V gene lookup returns CDR1 ENHRY and CDR2 SYGVKD. This CDR3 has 16 amino acids. V was cut by 0 bases and J by 4 bases, with 16 bases left in between. CDR3 region: CAISESGDGRNYEQYF. The CDR3 DNA is TGTGCCATCAGTGAGTCGGGAGACGGCAGAAATTACGAGCAGTACTTC.

The chain links TRBV4-1 to TRBJ1-1; no firm D call. V dropped 5 bases and J dropped 6 bases, with 13 bases sitting between them. Germline lookup yields CDR1 MGHRA and CDR2 YSYEKL. CDR3 length: 13 amino acids. This CDR3 is CASSTLGIAEAFF. The CDR3 DNA reads TGCGCCAGCAGCACACTGGGGATCGCTGAAGCTTTCTTT.

This clone was found a few times. This same CDR3 is encoded by further DNA sequences in the sample. The J gene is TRBJ2-1, the V gene TRBV20-1; D ambiguous. The CDR3 length is 10 residues. Germline lookup yields CDR1 DFQATT and CDR2 SNEGSKA (reference sequence). Trimming left V 6 bases short and J 4 bases short, with 4 bases between. The CDR3 sequence is CSARYNEQFF. The CDR3 DNA sequence: TGCAGTGCCAGGTACAATGAGCAGTTCTTC.

The chain uses TRBV11-3 and TRBJ2-5; 7 nucleotides match TRBD2. Trimming removed 1 base from V and 5 bases from J; junction bases left unmatched: 7. This CDR3 spans 15 amino acids. Germline CDR1 and CDR2: SGHNT and YENEEA. CDR3 DNA: TGTGCCAGCAGCTTAGCGGGGGGAGAAGGGGAGACCCAGTACTTC. This encodes CASSLAGGEGETQYF. Combining the CDR3 with reference TRBV11-3 and TRBJ2-5 gives the whole variable domain EAGVVQSPRYKIIEKKQPVAFWCNPISGHNTLYWYLQNLGQGPELLIRYENEEAVDDSQLPKDRFSAERLKGVDSTLKIQPAELGDSAVYLCASSLAGGEGETQYFGPGTRLLVL.

The V call is TRBV11-2, the J call TRBJ2-1; D may correspond to TRBD1 or TRBD2 (5 bases each). Germline V CDR1 and CDR2: SGHAT, FQNNGV. The CDR3 totals 17 residues. V shed 5 bases and J shed 10 bases, with 27 bases lying between them. In DNA, the CDR3 is TGTGCCAGCAGCCCCGTTCCGGGGACCCGGTTTAATTGGGAGCAGTTCTTC. Translation gives CASSPVPGTRFNWEQFF.

The gene calls are TRBV9 and TRBJ2-1; the match to TRBD1 covers 8 bases. The germline V gene has CDR1 SGDLS and CDR2 YYNGEE. This CDR3 has 14 amino acids. Trimming removed 1 base from V and 9 bases from J; junction bases left unmatched: 6. The CDR3 sequence: CASSVIQGDAEQFF. The DNA of the CDR3 is TGTGCCAGCAGCGTAATACAGGGGGATGCTGAGCAGTTCTTC.

The chain links TRBV7-7 to TRBJ2-5; D is perhaps TRBD2 (6 bases). CDR1 SSHAT and CDR2 FNYEAQ come from the germline V gene (reference sequence). V was trimmed by 4 bases and J by 4 bases, leaving 16 bases between them. This CDR3 comprises 15 residues. This CDR3 is CASSSTGTGVETQYF. For the CDR3, the DNA is TGTGCCAGCAGCTCCACGGGTACGGGGGTAGAGACCCAGTACTTC.

This clone was observed a handful of times. This rearrangement joins TRBV5-1 to TRBJ1-2, with TRBD1 matching 7 bases. Germline CDR1 is SGHRS and CDR2 is YFSETQ. The trim removed 1 base at V and 6 bases at J, leaving 18 bases unmatched. This CDR3 spans 18 amino acids. In DNA, the CDR3 is TGCGCCAGCAGCTTGTTCTACGGGGACAGCCTTTCTCCCAATGGCTACACCTTC. It encodes CASSLFYGDSLSPNGYTF.

V is TRBV29-1 and J is TRBJ2-1; 11 nucleotides align to TRBD1. Germline CDR1 is SQVTM and CDR2 is ANQGSEA. CDR3 length: 15 amino acids. With V trimmed by 6 bases and J by 7 bases, 11 bases remained unmatched. The CDR3 bases are TGCAGCGTCCCCGGGGGACAGGGGGGTAGGAATGAGCAGTTCTTC. It codes for CSVPGGQGGRNEQFF.

The rearrangement joins TRBV19 to TRBJ1-1, with TRBD1 matching over 7 bases. CDR3 size: 13 residues. Germline CDR1 is LNHDA and CDR2 is SQIVND (reference sequence). After removal of 5 bases from V and 6 bases from J, the junction contained 6 bases not matched to a gene. The CDR3 nucleotides are TGTGCCAGTAGTGTAGGGGGCGTCGCTGAAGCTTTCTTT. This codes for CASSVGGVAEAFF.